A single T cell receptor beta chain is shown here with its context. Antigen specificity is unknown. This CDR3 contains 15 residues. CDR1 is SGHRS and CDR2 is YFSETQ in the germline V gene. V was pared by 3 bases and J by 0 bases, with 9 bases between. The data derive from a study of cytomegalovirus exposure and HLA in healthy donors. Study results and caveats: Cytomegalovirus-associated TCR beta chains were listed, numbering roughly 150. Segments of the TCR beta V type were, in most cases, productive about 90% or about 30% of the time in an earlier analysis. Associated with HLA alleles at 0.05 false discovery rate in a later analysis were 16,951 TCR beta sequences.

PCR employed 60 Vbeta and 13 Jbeta primers. Profiling relied on immunoSEQ multiplex PCR, and the TCRdb table lists in-frame clones only, not all of them. Of some 220,000 clones in the sample, 78% were seen once. The sample comprised PBMCs. The origin of this receptor is a boy aged 10-17 years in good health and CMV-seronegative. The chain combines TRBV5-1 with TRBJ2-2, with D perhaps TRBD2 (6 bases). CDR3 sequence: CASSYGGPNTGELFF. In nucleotides, the CDR3 is TGCGCCAGCAGCTACGGGGGTCCGAACACCGGGGAGCTGTTTTTT.